Detailed here is one T cell receptor beta chain. Its antigen has not been determined. Qualities for individual bases were not recorded, and no much larger clone is one base off. The immunoSEQ hsTCRB v3.0 assay was used at survey level resolution for TRB variable region sequencing. The targeted TRB sequencing depth was about 40,000-50,000 T-cell genomes per sample. An Illumina MiSeq with a v3 150-cycle kit was used to sequence the pooled TRB libraries. The original methods were these. Repertoire analysis was run in R within a reproducible Nextflow workflow that covered QC, data transformation and analysis. LymphoSeq2, an R package for exploring AIRR-Seq data, was used to implement custom analyses. After excluding a few samples that yielded fewer than 5000 total TRB sequences, approximately 180 HIV repertoires remained for analysis. Among the 180 to 200 HIV repertoires that were kept, some 60 were collected before ART initiation and over 120 were collected after ART initiation. Each repertoire was downsampled to 5000 TRB nucleotide sequences, and summary statistics were averaged across 100 downsampling iterations. TRB sequences were retained for analysis only if CDR3 regions of at least seven amino acids were present. Two measures captured diversity: a Shannon entropy-derived clonality score and the Gini coefficient. In the repertoire networks, any two of the top 5000 CDR3 amino acid sequences were connected whenever the two sequences differed by an edit distance of one. For TRB CDR3 amino acid sequences, GLIPH2 was used to predict antigen specificity groups and MHC restriction. To flag known associations with CMV, EBV, HIV or tissue antigens, CDR3 amino acid sequences were compared against VDJdb and McPAS-TCR. Pre-ART, post-ART and control groups were compared with Wilcoxon signed-rank tests and Holm-Bonferroni correction. TCRdb limited this immuneACCESS table to in-frame rearrangements with V and J called. A share of clones is missing; checked studies link under half to unresolved V genes, and the rest is unexplained. That table furnishes V, J and clone size, whereas the DNA furnished D and trimming. For this sample the table gives approximately 21,000 clones, of which over 75% were detected only once. The ten top clones hold roughly a tenth of the sample.

This record comes from a study of long-term antiretroviral therapy in people with HIV (dated by TCRdb to between 2021 and 2024). In terms of the full investigation: The earliest samples were collected roughly a decade before the 2015 WHO recommendation for immediate ART, at a time when ART was usually postponed until CD4 counts fell. A total of fewer than 250 cryopreserved PBMC samples came from approximately 30 adults with confirmed HIV infection and were collected serially over a mean of about six years (range 1-12). About 35% of the 30 participants with HIV were female. No cross-contamination during QIAcube processing was seen in test extractions of a monoclonal T-cell line run alongside 33 polyclonal samples. A retrospective serial study tested whether ART initiation and durable HIV suppression were associated with changes in peripheral blood TRB repertoire composition and diversity. Broader findings and caveats from the paper: Since PBMC availability was limited, sequencing covered only the TCR beta chain, with no alpha chain pairing. Because pre-ART samples had limited cell numbers, profiling was done on unsorted PBMC rather than on sorted CD4+ and CD8+ T cells. Samples dated from the mid-2000s to the late 2010s, and the ART regimens used may be less effective than current ones. Starting ART was linked to a significant rise in TRB diversity, yet even with long-term ART the diversity remained significantly lower than in transplant donor controls. Expanded TRB clones identified before ART initiation dominated the repertoire across all time points, though the dominance fluctuated and decreased in many PLHIV after ART. Compared with controls, HIV repertoires had narrower CDR3 length ranges, and the network structure pointed to an antigen-experienced repertoire that shifted only slightly toward naive after ART. Inferences about post-ART repertoire changes were limited because no data were available on ART adherence, viral resistance or therapy changes.

Participants were included only if at least one PBMC sample before ART initiation and at least two post-ART samples were available. All participants with HIV were treated in the United States of America. Before DNA extraction, cryopreserved samples of roughly 0.95-10 million PBMC were thawed and washed. At the time of the earliest PBMC sample, participants with HIV were aged between roughly 20 and 55 years. Per participant, PBMC samples came from 1-4 timepoints prior to ART initiation and 2-8 timepoints following ART initiation, for a median of 7 samples. For every participant, serial HIV viral load, CD4+ T-cell count, ART history and demographic data were obtained. Using a Qiagen kit on a QIAcube, genomic DNA was extracted from unsorted PBMC, with samples processed in batches of 12. The CDR3 has 15 amino acids, counting the end cysteine and phenylalanine. Kept here is only the CDR3 DNA, which spans 45 bases and is read in frame from base 1. Trimming removed 4 bases from V and 6 bases from J, leaving 13 bases between the germline ends. The germline V gene yields MNHNS for CDR1 and SASEGT for CDR2.

The clonotype was recovered from a woman aged 25-40 years with HIV. Recombination connected TRBV6-1 to TRBJ1-6; no D gene is confidently identified. The input for sequencing was unsorted PBMCs, taken approximately 4.4 years before starting antiretroviral therapy. The DNA is TGTGCCAGCAGTGCAGGAGGGAAGGCTAATTCACCCCTCCACTTT. The resulting protein is CASSAGGKANSPLHF.